The clone carrying this T cell receptor beta chain was observed a few times. Its specificity is not known. This sample was taken from a study of cytomegalovirus exposure and HLA in healthy donors. General study results and limits: Whilst most TCR sequences proved rare, a subset of public TCRs occurred across many donors.

V shed 4 bases and J 2 bases; nucleotides not matched to a gene: 4. The CDR3 sequence is 14 residues long. Germline loops: CDR1 SGHRS, CDR2 YFSETQ. Use of 60 Vbeta and 13 Jbeta primers characterized the PCR. Here immunoSEQ multiplex PCR was the method, and the copy in TCRdb shows in-frame clones only, minus some. The table lists roughly 200,000 clones, 81% of them singletons. The sequencing input was PBMCs. The rearrangement links TRBV5-1 to TRBJ2-3; TRBD1 matches 7 bases. The sequence came from a man aged 40-49 years in good health and CMV-seropositive. The CDR3 DNA reads TGCGCCAGCAGCCTGGGACAGCCCACAGATACGCAGTATTTT. Protein sequence: CASSLGQPTDTQYF. The full variable domain, with the rest looked up from reference TRBV5-1 and TRBJ2-3, is KAGVTQTPRYLIKTRGQQVTLSCSPISGHRSVSWYQQTPGQGLQFLFEYFSETQRNKGNFPGRFSGRQFSNSRSEMNVSTLELGDSALYLCASSLGQPTDTQYFGPGTRLTVL.